Listed below are T cell receptor beta chains from one sample, sequenced in a study of OX40 agonist ivuxolimab in advanced cancers. The data were produced by immunoSEQ multiplex PCR, yet TCRdb's version contains in-frame clones alone and is incomplete. The repertoire consists of over 80,000 clones, with less than 90% occurring once and the leading ten covering around 5.5%. The specimen comprised CD4+ or CD8+ T cells sorted from blood, sampled in a trial of the OX40 agonist ivuxolimab. The source is an adult with an advanced solid tumor such as melanoma, head and neck, liver or kidney cancer. CDR3s include the opening cysteine and the closing phenylalanine or tryptophan. Each record gives: V gene, CDR3 protein.

>TRBV9
CASSGPSSGANVLTF
>TRBV5-6
CASSRLAGGRGEQFF
>TRBV7-6
CASSLATSGGSDTQYF
>TRBV28
CASSQNTEAFF
>TRBV15
CATSRELGARGNEQFF
>TRBV5-6
CASSLRDISNYGYTF
>TRBV6-1
CASSPRQGSHEQYF
>TRBV14
CASSQVLRGNSPLHF
>TRBV6-6
CASSSPRDTQYF
>TRBV5-1
CASSSGQRYTDTQYF
>TRBV7-9
CASSLHVTDTQYF
>TRBV5-1
CASSPGTGTDTQYF
>TRBV7-9
CASSPARGNGYTF
>TRBV7-7
CASSLELGYNEQFF
>TRBV11-3
CASSLGRASNEQFF
>TRBV5-1
CASSLEIGGYGYTF